These 7 T cell receptor beta chains were sequenced from one sample in a study of cytomegalovirus exposure and HLA in healthy donors. A multiplex PCR was run with 60 Vbeta primers and 13 Jbeta primers. Data came from immunoSEQ multiplex PCR; TCRdb stores just in-frame clones and leaves some out. Of 100,000 to 150,000 clones listed, over 70% are singletons. The specimen was PBMCs. Receptors were obtained from a woman in her forties in good health and CMV-seronegative.

The CDR3 bases are TGTGCCAGCAGCGCACAGGGTTTAGGGGCCAACGTCCTGACTTTC. Translated, it gives CASSAQGLGANVLTF. This rearrangement joins TRBV9 to TRBJ2-6, with D possibly matching TRBD1 (6 bases). CDR1 is SGDLS and CDR2 is YYNGEE in the germline V gene. The CDR3 loop spans 15 amino acids. V lost 3 bases, J lost 4 bases, and 11 bases lay in between.

This chain links TRBV5-4 with TRBJ1-1; D remains ambiguous. Germline V lookup: CDR1 SGHNT, CDR2 YYREEE (reference sequence). V was pared by 0 bases and J by 0 bases, with 9 bases between. The CDR3 covers 15 residues. The CDR3 DNA follows: TGTGCCAGCAGCTTGGGGGCACAGATGAACACTGAAGCTTTCTTT. Translated: CASSLGAQMNTEAFF. Based on the CDR3 plus reference TRBV5-4 and TRBJ1-1, the full variable domain is ETGVTQSPTHLIKTRGQQVTLRCSSQSGHNTVSWYQQALGQGPQFIFQYYREEENGRGNFPPRFSGLQFPNYSSELNVNALELDDSALYLCASSLGAQMNTEAFFGQGTRLTVV.

The sample holds a few counts of this clone. This chain joins TRBV5-6 and TRBJ1-6; TRBD1 is a possible D gene (5 bases). V was trimmed by 5 bases and J by 10 bases, leaving 16 bases between them. Germline assignment: CDR1 SGHDT and CDR2 YYEEEE. The CDR3 spans 14 residues. For the CDR3, the DNA is TGTGCCAGCAGATCCGGGACCGGAGGGTCACCCCTCCACTTT. Amino acids: CASRSGTGGSPLHF.

The V and J genes are TRBV29-1 and TRBJ2-7, with D hard to call. Germline V gene lookup returns CDR1 SQVTM and CDR2 ANQGSEA. The CDR3 is 12 residues long. V was shortened by 5 bases and J by 4 bases, with 12 bases between the two germline ends. The CDR3 reads CSVKAQSYEQYF. The CDR3, as DNA: TGCAGCGTTAAGGCACAGAGTTACGAGCAGTACTTC.

This rearrangement joins TRBV6-1 to TRBJ2-1; maybe TRBD1 (6 bases). This CDR3 is 13 amino acids long. The germline CDR1 and CDR2 sequences are MNHNS and SASEGT. Trimming stripped 7 bases from V and 5 bases from J, with 12 bases between. Written as DNA, the CDR3 is TGTGCCAGCAACCTCGCAGGGGACAATGAGCAGTTCTTC. Encoded protein: CASNLAGDNEQFF.

V gene TRBV2 combines with J gene TRBJ2-3, with D possibly being TRBD1 (6 bases). The germline gives CDR1 SNHLY, CDR2 FYNNEI. The germline V and J ends were trimmed by 4 bases and 2 bases, with 25 bases remaining between them. The CDR3 sequence is 19 residues long. The CDR3 region has the DNA TGTGCCAGCAGTGGTCGAACGATGAATCTGGGACAACCCACAGATACGCAGTATTTT. This codes for CASSGRTMNLGQPTDTQYF.

The rearrangement uses TRBV6-6 and TRBJ1-6, with D hard to call. This CDR3 has 16 residues. Trimming pared 5 bases from V and 7 bases from J, leaving 18 bases between. Per germline, CDR1 MNHNY and CDR2 SVGAGI (reference sequence). The CDR3 DNA reads as TGTGCCAGCAGTCCCACGTCTTGGGCGGGAAATTCACCCCTCCACTTT. This sequence encodes CASSPTSWAGNSPLHF.